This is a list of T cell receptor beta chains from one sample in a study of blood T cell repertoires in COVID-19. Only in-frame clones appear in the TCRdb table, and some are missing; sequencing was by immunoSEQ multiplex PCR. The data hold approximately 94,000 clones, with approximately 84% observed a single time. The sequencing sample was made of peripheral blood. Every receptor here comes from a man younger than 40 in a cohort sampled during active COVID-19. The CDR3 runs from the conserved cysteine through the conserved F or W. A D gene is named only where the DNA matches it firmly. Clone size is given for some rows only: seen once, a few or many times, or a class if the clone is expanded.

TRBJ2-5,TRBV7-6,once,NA,CASSPLGATSLQETQYF,TGTGCCAGCAGCCCACTGGGAGCCACCTCCCTTCAAGAGACCCAGTACTTC
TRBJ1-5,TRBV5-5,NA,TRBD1,CASSLGTGGADQPQHF,TGTGCCAGCAGCTTAGGTACAGGGGGCGCCGATCAGCCCCAGCATTTT
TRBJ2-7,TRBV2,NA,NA,CASSQGYEQYF,TGTGCCAGCAGTCAGGGTTACGAGCAGTACTTC
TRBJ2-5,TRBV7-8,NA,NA,CASSPRPRAGPETQYF,TGTGCCAGCAGCCCCCGACCCCGTGCAGGGCCGGAGACCCAGTACTTC
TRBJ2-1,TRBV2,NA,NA,CASNGFTVGEQFF,TGTGCCAGCAACGGGTTTACGGTCGGTGAGCAGTTCTTC
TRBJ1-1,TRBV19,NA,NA,CASSIDSGNGGAFF,TGTGCCAGTAGTATAGACTCGGGGAACGGGGGAGCTTTCTTT
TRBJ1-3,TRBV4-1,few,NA,CASSHQDFIPGTGNTIYF,TGCGCCAGCAGCCATCAGGACTTTATCCCCGGCACTGGAAACACCATATATTTT
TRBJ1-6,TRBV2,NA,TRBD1,CASRGTGTNSPLHF,TGTGCCAGCAGGGGGACAGGTACTAATTCACCCCTCCACTTT
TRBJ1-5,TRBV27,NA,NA,CASSQGLNQPQHF,TGTGCCAGCAGTCAGGGACTCAATCAGCCCCAGCATTTT
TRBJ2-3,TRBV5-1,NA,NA,CASSLAVSSTDTQYF,TGCGCCAGCAGCTTGGCCGTATCGAGCACAGATACGCAGTATTTT
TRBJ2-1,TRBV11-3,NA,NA,CASSLWRDNEQFF,TGTGCCAGCAGCTTATGGCGGGACAATGAGCAGTTCTTC
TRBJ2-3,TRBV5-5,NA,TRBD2,CASRDSAGGPDTQYF,TGTGCCAGCAGAGATTCAGCGGGGGGGCCAGATACGCAGTATTTT
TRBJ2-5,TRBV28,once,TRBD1,CASSPHRGQGGGETQYF,TGTGCCAGCAGTCCCCACCGCGGACAGGGGGGGGGAGAGACCCAGTACTTC
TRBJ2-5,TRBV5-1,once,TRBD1,CASSSTGGSGRGETQYF,TGCGCCAGCAGCTCCACAGGGGGCTCAGGTCGGGGAGAGACCCAGTACTTC
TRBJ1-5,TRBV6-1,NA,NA,CASSEHQTGYNQPQHF,TGTGCCAGCAGTGAACACCAAACAGGGTACAATCAGCCCCAGCATTTT
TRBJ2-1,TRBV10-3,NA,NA,CAISEGGNEQFF,TGTGCCATCAGTGAAGGGGGCAATGAGCAGTTCTTC
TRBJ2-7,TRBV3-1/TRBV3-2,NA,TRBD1,CASSRGDRDYEQYF,TGTGCCAGCAGCCGTGGGGACAGGGACTACGAGCAGTACTTC
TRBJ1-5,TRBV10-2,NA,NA,CASSGFVGEPQHF,TGCGCCAGCAGTGGCTTCGTCGGGGAGCCCCAGCATTTT
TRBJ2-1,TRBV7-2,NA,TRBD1,CASSLAFRTGSNEQFF,TGTGCCAGCAGCTTAGCTTTTCGGACAGGGTCCAATGAGCAGTTCTTC
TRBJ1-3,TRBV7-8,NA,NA,CASSLGALVSGNTIYF,TGTGCCAGCAGCTTAGGGGCCTTGGTCTCTGGAAACACCATATATTTT
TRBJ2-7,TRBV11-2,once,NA,CASSLGPRSAEQYF,TGTGCCAGCAGCTTAGGCCCCAGGTCCGCGGAGCAGTACTTC
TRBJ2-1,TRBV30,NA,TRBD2,CAWAGVRSYNEQFF,TGTGCCTGGGCGGGAGTGAGGAGTTACAATGAGCAGTTCTTC
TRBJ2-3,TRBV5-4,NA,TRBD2,CASSPPRTSGGGTNTDTQYF,TGTGCCAGCAGCCCCCCGAGGACTAGCGGGGGCGGGACCAACACAGATACGCAGTATTTT
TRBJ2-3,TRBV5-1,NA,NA,CASSLRQGSDTQYF,TGCGCCAGCAGCTTGAGGCAGGGTTCGGATACGCAGTATTTT
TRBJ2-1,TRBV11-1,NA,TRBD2,CASSPRTSGYNEQFF,TGTGCCAGCAGCCCCAGGACTAGCGGGTACAATGAGCAGTTCTTC
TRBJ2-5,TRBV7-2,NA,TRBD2,CASSSLGLGGETQYF,TGTGCCAGCAGCTCCCTGGGACTAGGGGGAGAGACCCAGTACTTC
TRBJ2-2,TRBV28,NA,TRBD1,CASSLIQGGTGELFF,TGTGCCAGCAGTTTAATACAGGGGGGTACCGGGGAGCTGTTTTTT
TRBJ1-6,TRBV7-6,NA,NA,CASSSSSYNSPLHF,TGTGCCAGCAGCTCGAGCTCCTATAATTCACCCCTCCACTTT
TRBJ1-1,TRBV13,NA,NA,CASSVRDFGNTEAFF,TGTGCCAGCAGCGTGAGGGACTTCGGGAACACTGAAGCTTTCTTT